This T cell receptor (beta chain) is drawn from a study of cytomegalovirus exposure and HLA in healthy donors. Whole-study findings and limits: For most subjects, TCR beta sequences were reported to predict HLA-A and HLA-B alleles with accuracy. The study recorded over 150 TCR beta chains that were cytomegalovirus-associated.

Remarks on this clone: Its antigen is not known.

With 60 Vbeta and 13 Jbeta primers, the PCR was carried out. Libraries were prepared by immunoSEQ multiplex PCR; TCRdb keeps only in-frame clonotypes and omits some of them. The sample includes about 120,000 clones, about three quarters of them seen just once. The sample consisted of PBMCs. The sequence was obtained from a man aged 55 to 69 in good health and CMV-seropositive.

The CDR3: CASSPLRGLLNEQFF. CDR3 bases: TGTGCCAGCTCACCTCTAAGGGGGCTCCTAAATGAGCAGTTCTTC. The V gene is TRBV18, the J gene TRBJ2-1; 7 nucleotides line up with TRBD1. This CDR3 is built from 15 residues. CDR1 is KGHSH, CDR2 LQKENI, per germline. Losses at the gene ends were 3 bases for V and 7 bases for J; bases not matched to a gene: 9.